This T cell receptor beta chain appears in the sequencing data of a study of blood T cell repertoires in COVID-19. About the study: There were acute and convalescent COVID-19 samples, and they came from the United States, Italy and Spain. The cDNA or gDNA used as material had been derived from T cells, B-cell-depleted T cells, or PBMCs.

TCRdb's table, derived via immunoSEQ multiplex PCR, lists solely in-frame clones and lacks some. Of around 260,000 clones listed, approximately 87% are singletons. The germline V gene has CDR1 SGHDN and CDR2 FVKESK. This CDR3 comprises 15 residues. Trimming took 0 bases from V and 1 from J, leaving 8 bases between them. The sample was peripheral blood. This receptor was identified in a man in his sixties who had recovered from COVID-19. The chain joins TRBV14 to TRBJ2-3, with a possible D match to TRBD2 (5 bases). CDR3 protein: CASSQEGLGTDTQYF. CDR3 DNA sequence: TGTGCCAGCAGCCAAGAAGGACTCGGCACAGATACGCAGTATTTT.